This passage covers 4 T cell receptor beta chains from one sample sequenced in a study of cytomegalovirus exposure and HLA in healthy donors. PCR primers comprised 60 Vbeta and 13 Jbeta primers. Sequencing used immunoSEQ multiplex PCR; TCRdb keeps in-frame clones, though not all of them. Altogether some 170,000 clones are present, 70% to 80% being singletons, with the ten largest covering around 3%. The sequencing sample was made of PBMCs. Receptor source: a male donor in good health and CMV-seronegative.

A few counts support this clone. The J gene is TRBJ1-3, the V gene TRBV5-1, with D hard to call. Germline CDR1 reads SGHRS; CDR2 reads YFSETQ. CDR3 size: 13 residues. Trimming took 4 bases from V and 0 from J, leaving 5 bases between them. The CDR3 loop is CASSAGSGNTIYF. The CDR3 nucleotides read TGCGCCAGCAGCGCCGGCTCTGGAAACACCATATATTTT.

The chain has TRBV6-5 and TRBJ2-3, with a tentative D call TRBD2 (5 bases). Germline loops: CDR1 MNHEY, CDR2 SVGAGI. Deletions cut 4 bases from V and 4 bases from J, with 12 bases between. This CDR3 has 14 residues. The CDR3 DNA reads TGTGCCAGCAGTTCATACGGGGTTCCAGATACGCAGTATTTT. This sequence encodes CASSSYGVPDTQYF.

The V gene is TRBV27, the J gene TRBJ2-4; tentatively, D is TRBD2 (5 bases). The germline CDR1 and CDR2 sequences are MNHEY and SMNVEV (reference sequence). Trimming took off 7 bases at V and 9 bases at J, with 22 bases between the two ends. This CDR3 is built from 15 residues. The CDR3 protein is CASTTYPSSRGIQYF. CDR3 sequence (DNA): TGTGCCAGCACCACCTACCCCTCCTCACGGGGCATTCAGTACTTC.

The table lists this clone with a few counts. The V gene is TRBV11-3, the J gene TRBJ2-1; TRBD2 matches at 11 bases. CDR3 length: 14 residues. From germline, CDR1 is SGHNT and CDR2 YENEEA. V shed 5 bases, J shed 5 bases, and the junction held 2 bases outside the gene matches. The CDR3 nucleotides are TGTGCCAGCAGCATGGGACTAGCGGACAATGAGCAGTTCTTC. Its protein product is CASSMGLADNEQFF.